The 8 T cell receptor beta chains reported below all come from one sample, sequenced in a study of molecular identifiers for immune sequencing clone quantification. TCRdb reanalysed the PCR reads using MiXCR and keeps one entry per CDR3 protein. The data show about 640,000 distinct CDR3 sequences, with nearly 20% seen just once and roughly 0.83% held by the top ten. Input material: naive CD8+ T cells from blood, with Jurkat cell RNA spiked in. Subset indicated: FACS-sorted CD8+CD4-CCR7+CD45RA+ naive T cells. The receptors were gathered from a human donor in good health. Some libraries in this study had Jurkat cell RNA spiked in.

This clonotype was seen ten or more times. The rearrangement joins TRBV30 to TRBJ2-7; 7 bases match TRBD1. Per germline, CDR1 GTSNPN and CDR2 SVGIG (reference sequence). The V segment lost 3 bases and the J segment 5 bases; nucleotides outside the gene matches: 7. This CDR3 has 13 amino acids. CDR3 in DNA: TGTGCCTGGAGCCACAACAGGGGCCACGAGCAGTACTTC. Translation: CAWSHNRGHEQYF.

The table lists this clonotype with many counts. This sequence joins TRBV28 and TRBJ2-3; D ambiguous. Germline CDR1 MDHEN, CDR2 SYDVKM. The V end lost 3 bases, the J end lost 6 bases, and 10 bases lay between the germline ends. This CDR3 region has 13 residues. CDR3 amino acids: CASSFRGLDTQYF. In DNA, the CDR3 is TGTGCCAGCAGTTTTCGAGGTCTCGATACGCAGTATTTT.

A few counts support this clonotype. The chain uses TRBV5-1 and TRBJ2-1; TRBD2 might be the D (5 bases). Trimming left V 2 bases short and J 0 bases short, with 12 bases between. This CDR3 comprises 16 residues. CDR1 and CDR2 (germline): SGHRS, YFSETQ. The CDR3 reads CASSFGSVSSYNEQFF. CDR3 nucleotides: TGCGCCAGCAGCTTCGGTAGCGTTAGCTCCTACAATGAGCAGTTCTTC.

This clonotype came up many times. CDR3 amino acids: CASSPQEYQETQYF. The CDR3 nucleotides read TGTGCCAGCAGTCCACAAGAGTACCAAGAGACCCAGTACTTC. The chain recombines TRBV2 with TRBJ2-5; D is ambiguous. CDR3 length: 14 residues. Trimming took off 5 bases at V and 0 bases at J, with 10 bases between the two ends. Looked up from germline, CDR1 is SNHLY and CDR2 is FYNNEI.

This clonotype was counted a few times. The CDR3: CASSARQGGGTTDTQYF. For the CDR3, the DNA is TGTGCCAGCAGCGCCCGACAGGGAGGGGGTACCACAGATACGCAGTATTTT. The chain employs TRBV9 and TRBJ2-3; D possibly uses TRBD1 or TRBD2 (7 bases each). Per germline, CDR1 SGDLS and CDR2 YYNGEE. Trimming took 3 bases from V and 2 from J, leaving 19 bases between them. The CDR3 totals 17 residues. The whole variable domain, remainder taken from reference TRBV9 and TRBJ2-3, is DSGVTQTPKHLITATGQRVTLRCSPRSGDLSVYWYQQSLDQGLQFLIQYYNGEERAKGNILERFSAQQFPDLHSELNLSSLELGDSALYFCASSARQGGGTTDTQYFGPGTRLTVL.

This clonotype was detected only a few times. A far bigger clonotype differs at one base, so this is likely a read error. The chain carries TRBV7-2 and TRBJ1-1, with D uncertain. Germline V CDR1 and CDR2: SGHTA, FQGNSA. CDR3 size: 13 residues. The CDR3 reads CASSPRGNTEALF. CDR3 in DNA: TGTGCCAGCAGCCCGCGGGGTAACACTGAAGCTCTCTTT.

A remark on this clonotype: Compared with germline, one end of the junction differs, possibly owing to a read error. The rearrangement links TRBV4-2 to TRBJ2-3; TRBD2 might be the D (6 bases). The CDR3 contains 16 residues. CDR1 is LGHNA and CDR2 is YNFKEQ in the germline V gene. CDR3 loop: CTSSSEGTLPADTQYF. The CDR3, as DNA: TGTACCAGCAGCTCGGAGGGGACTTTACCCGCAGATACGCAGTATTTT.

This clonotype was seen at least ten times. The chain joins TRBV7-2 to TRBJ2-7; perhaps TRBD1 as D (5 bases). The germline V gene encodes CDR1 SGHTA and CDR2 FQGNSA. CDR3 length: 16 amino acids. V was cut by 1 base and J by 2 bases, with 15 bases left in between. The CDR3 sequence is CASSLGRGWPAYEQYF. The CDR3 DNA follows: TGTGCCAGCAGCTTAGGTAGGGGATGGCCCGCCTACGAGCAGTACTTC.